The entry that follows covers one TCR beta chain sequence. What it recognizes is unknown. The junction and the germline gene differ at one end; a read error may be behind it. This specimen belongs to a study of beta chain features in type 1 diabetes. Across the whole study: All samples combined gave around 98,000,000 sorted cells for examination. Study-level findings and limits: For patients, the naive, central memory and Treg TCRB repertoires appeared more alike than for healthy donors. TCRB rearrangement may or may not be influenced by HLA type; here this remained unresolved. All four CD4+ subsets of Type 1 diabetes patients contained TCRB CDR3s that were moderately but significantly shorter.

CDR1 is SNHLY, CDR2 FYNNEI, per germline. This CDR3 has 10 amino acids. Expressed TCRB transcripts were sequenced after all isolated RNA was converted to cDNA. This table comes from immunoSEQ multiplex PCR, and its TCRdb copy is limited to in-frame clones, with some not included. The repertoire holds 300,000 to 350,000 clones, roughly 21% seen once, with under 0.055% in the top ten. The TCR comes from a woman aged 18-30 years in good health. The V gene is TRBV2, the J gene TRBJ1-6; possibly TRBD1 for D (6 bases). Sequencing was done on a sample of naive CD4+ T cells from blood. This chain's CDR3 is CASSAGDTQF. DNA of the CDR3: TGTGCCAGCAGTGCTGGGGACACTCAGTTT.